The TCR beta chain under discussion was sequenced for a study of a mutant IDH1 vaccine in newly diagnosed glioma. Documented time point: baseline, week 1 (first vaccination visit). Indicated treatment: pre-vaccination baseline after standard-of-care therapy. Study-wide findings and caveats: Pseudoprogression seemed unrelated to changes in top peripheral T cell clonotypes. In about 93% of patients, immune responses induced by the vaccine occurred.

Sequencing used immunoSEQ multiplex PCR; TCRdb keeps in-frame clones, though not all of them. The sample consists of some 87,000 clones, about 82% of them appearing once. This clone was recorded only once. Its antigen is undetermined. This TCR was recovered from a man aged 35 to 55 with glioma. The sample was PBMCs, taken from a glioma patient treated with radiotherapy, temozolomide or both.

The CDR3 DNA reads as TGTGCCAGCAGCTTGGAGGGAGGAAACACTGAAGCTTTCTTT. It translates to CASSLEGGNTEAFF. This chain connects TRBV5-8 to TRBJ1-1; no clear D. Between the trimmed V and J ends, which lost 0 bases and 2 bases, there was a span of 8 bases. The germline V gene has CDR1 SGHTS and CDR2 YDEGEE. The CDR3 consists of 14 residues. Full variable domain (remainder filled in from reference TRBV5-8 and TRBJ1-1): EAGVTQSPTHLIKTRGQQATLRCSPISGHTSVYWYQQALGLGLQFLLWYDEGEERNRGNFPPRFSGRQFPNYSSELNVNALELEDSALYLCASSLEGGNTEAFFGQGTRLTVV.